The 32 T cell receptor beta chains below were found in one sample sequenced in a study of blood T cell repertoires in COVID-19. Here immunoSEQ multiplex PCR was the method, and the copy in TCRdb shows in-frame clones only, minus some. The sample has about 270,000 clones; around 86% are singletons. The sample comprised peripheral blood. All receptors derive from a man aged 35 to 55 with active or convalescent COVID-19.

CDR3 sequence (DNA): TGTGCCAGTAGTACTCGCGGGGGGCTGAGGGGCAATCAGCCCCAGCATTTT. Protein: CASSTRGGLRGNQPQHF. V gene TRBV19 combines with J gene TRBJ1-5; D perhaps matches TRBD1 (6 bases). V was trimmed by 4 bases and J by 2 bases, leaving 18 bases between them. Germline V lookup: CDR1 LNHDA, CDR2 SQIVND (reference sequence). This CDR3 comprises 17 residues.

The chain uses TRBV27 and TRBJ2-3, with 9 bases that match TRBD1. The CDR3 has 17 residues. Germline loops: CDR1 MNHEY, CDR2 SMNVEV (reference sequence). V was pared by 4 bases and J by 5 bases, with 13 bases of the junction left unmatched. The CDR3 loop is CASSSFGWTGEEDTQYF. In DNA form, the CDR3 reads TGTGCCAGCAGTTCTTTTGGCTGGACAGGGGAGGAAGATACGCAGTATTTT.

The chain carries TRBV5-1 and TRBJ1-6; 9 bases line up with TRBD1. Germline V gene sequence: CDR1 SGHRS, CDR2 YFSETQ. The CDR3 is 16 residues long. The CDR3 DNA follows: TGCGGTAGGTGGACAGGGGTAAATTCCTATAATTCACCCCTCCACTTT. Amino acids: CGRWTGVNSYNSPLHF.

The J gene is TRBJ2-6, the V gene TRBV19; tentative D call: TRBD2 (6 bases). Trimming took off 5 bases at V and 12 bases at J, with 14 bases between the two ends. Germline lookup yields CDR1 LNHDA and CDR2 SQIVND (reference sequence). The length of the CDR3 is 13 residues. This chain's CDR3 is CASSPGSPSVLTF. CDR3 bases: TGTGCCAGTAGTCCCGGGAGTCCAAGCGTCCTGACTTTC.

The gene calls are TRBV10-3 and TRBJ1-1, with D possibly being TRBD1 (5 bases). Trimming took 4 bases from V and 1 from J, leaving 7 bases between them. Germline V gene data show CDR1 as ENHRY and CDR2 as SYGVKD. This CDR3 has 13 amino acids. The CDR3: CAISGQKNTEAFF. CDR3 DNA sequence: TGTGCCATCAGTGGACAGAAGAACACTGAAGCTTTCTTT.

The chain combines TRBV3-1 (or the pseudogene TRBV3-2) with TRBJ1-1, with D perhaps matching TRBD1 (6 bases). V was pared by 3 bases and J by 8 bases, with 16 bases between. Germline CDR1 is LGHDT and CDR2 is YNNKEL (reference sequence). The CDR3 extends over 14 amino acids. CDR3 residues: CASSQRRDTSEAFF. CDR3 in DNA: TGTGCCAGCAGCCAGAGACGGGACACCTCCGAAGCTTTCTTT.

The CDR3 region is CASSVSYEQYF. In DNA form, the CDR3 reads TGTGCCAGCAGTGTGAGCTACGAGCAGTACTTC. The chain couples TRBV14 to TRBJ2-7, with D unresolved. The CDR3 has 11 residues. Germline assignment: CDR1 SGHDN and CDR2 FVKESK. The V end lost 6 bases, the J end lost 3 bases, and 6 bases lay between the germline ends.

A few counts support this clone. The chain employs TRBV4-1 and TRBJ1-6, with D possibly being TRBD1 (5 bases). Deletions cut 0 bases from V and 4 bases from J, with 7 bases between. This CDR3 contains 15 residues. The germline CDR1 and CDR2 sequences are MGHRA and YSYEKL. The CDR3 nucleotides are TGCGCCAGCAGCCAAGACAGGGATTATAATTCACCCCTCCACTTT. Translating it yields CASSQDRDYNSPLHF.

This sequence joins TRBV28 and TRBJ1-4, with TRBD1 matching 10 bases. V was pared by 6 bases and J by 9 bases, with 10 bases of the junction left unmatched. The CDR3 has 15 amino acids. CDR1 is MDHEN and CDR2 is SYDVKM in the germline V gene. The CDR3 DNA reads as TGTGCCAGCAGGATGCCGGGACAGGGGATGCAAAAACTGTTTTTT. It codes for CASRMPGQGMQKLFF.

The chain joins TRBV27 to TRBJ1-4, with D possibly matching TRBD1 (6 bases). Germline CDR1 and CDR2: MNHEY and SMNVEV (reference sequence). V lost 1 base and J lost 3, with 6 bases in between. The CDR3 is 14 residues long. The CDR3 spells CASSLYRANEKLFF. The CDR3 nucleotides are TGTGCCAGCAGTTTATACAGGGCTAATGAAAAACTGTTTTTT.

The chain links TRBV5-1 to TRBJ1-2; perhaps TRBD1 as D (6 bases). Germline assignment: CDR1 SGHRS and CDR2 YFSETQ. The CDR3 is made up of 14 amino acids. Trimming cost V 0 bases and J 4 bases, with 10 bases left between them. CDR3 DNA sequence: TGCGCCAGCAGCTTGGCTCAGGGGACCTATGGCTACACCTTC. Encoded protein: CASSLAQGTYGYTF.

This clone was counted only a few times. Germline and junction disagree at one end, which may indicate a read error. The CDR3 nucleotides are TGTGCCAGTAGGATAGGTGGGGGCCCCGGGGAGCTGTTTTTT. Its translation is CASRIGGGPGELFF. The chain couples TRBV19 to TRBJ2-2, with D maybe TRBD1 (6 bases). The CDR3 is 14 amino acids. CDR1 is LNHDA, CDR2 SQIVND, per germline (reference sequence). Looking up the rest from reference TRBV19 and TRBJ2-2 gives the full variable domain: DGGITQSPKYLFRKEGQNVTLSCEQNLNHDAMYWYRQDPGQGLRLIYYSQIVNDFQKGDIAEGYSVSREKKESFPLTVTSAQKNPTAFYLCASRIGGGPGELFFGEGSRLTVL.

CDR3 coding DNA: TGTGCCAGCTCACGGACACAGGTCCACAATCAGCCCCAGCATTTT. Its translation is CASSRTQVHNQPQHF. This chain links TRBV18 with TRBJ1-5; TRBD1 might be the D (5 bases). Germline values: CDR1 KGHSH, CDR2 LQKENI. With 4 bases removed from V and 3 bases from J, the gap between germline ends came to 13 bases. The CDR3 totals 15 residues.

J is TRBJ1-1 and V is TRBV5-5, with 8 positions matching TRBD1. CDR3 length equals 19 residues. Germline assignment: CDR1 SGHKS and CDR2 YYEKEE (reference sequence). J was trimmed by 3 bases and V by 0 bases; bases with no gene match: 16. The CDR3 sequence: CASSLGGTGPGKVDTEAFF. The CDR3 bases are TGTGCCAGCAGCTTGGGAGGGACAGGACCAGGAAAAGTGGACACTGAAGCTTTCTTT.

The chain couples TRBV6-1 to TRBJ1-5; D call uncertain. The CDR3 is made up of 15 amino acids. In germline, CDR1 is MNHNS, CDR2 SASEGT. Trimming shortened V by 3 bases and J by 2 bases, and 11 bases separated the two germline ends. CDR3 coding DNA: TGTGCCAGCAGTGACCCCCCCGGAGGCAATCAGCCCCAGCATTTT. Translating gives CASSDPPGGNQPQHF.

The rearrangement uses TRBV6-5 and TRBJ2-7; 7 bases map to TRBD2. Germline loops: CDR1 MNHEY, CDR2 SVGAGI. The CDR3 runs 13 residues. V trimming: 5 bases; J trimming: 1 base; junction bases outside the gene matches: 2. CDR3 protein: CASSPRGSYEQYF. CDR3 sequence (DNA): TGTGCCAGCAGTCCGCGGGGGTCCTACGAGCAGTACTTC.

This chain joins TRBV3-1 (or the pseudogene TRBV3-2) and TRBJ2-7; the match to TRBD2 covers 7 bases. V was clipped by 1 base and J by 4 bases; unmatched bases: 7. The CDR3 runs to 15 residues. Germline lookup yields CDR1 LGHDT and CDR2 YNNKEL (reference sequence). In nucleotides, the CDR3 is TGTGCCAGCAGCCAAGTGGCGGGAGCGGTGTACGAGCAGTACTTC. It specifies CASSQVAGAVYEQYF.

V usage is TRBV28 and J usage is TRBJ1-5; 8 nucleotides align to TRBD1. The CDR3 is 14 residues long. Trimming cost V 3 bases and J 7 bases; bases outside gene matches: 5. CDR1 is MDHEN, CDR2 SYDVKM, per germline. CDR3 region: CASSFAQGAQPQHF. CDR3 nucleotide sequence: TGTGCCAGCAGTTTCGCGCAGGGGGCCCAGCCCCAGCATTTT. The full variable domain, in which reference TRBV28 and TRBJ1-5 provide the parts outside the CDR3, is DVKVTQSSRYLVKRTGEKVFLECVQDMDHENMFWYRQDPGLGLRLIYFSYDVKMKEKGDIPEGYSVSREKKERFSLILESASTNQTSMYLCASSFAQGAQPQHFGDGTRLSIL.

The CDR3 loop reads CASGVGRPNSPLHF. DNA of the CDR3: TGTGCTAGTGGGGTGGGGCGACCTAATTCACCCCTCCACTTT. J is TRBJ1-6 and V is TRBV12-5; the D gene is possibly TRBD1 (5 bases). The CDR3 covers 14 residues. The germline V gene encodes CDR1 LGHNT and CDR2 FRNRAP. The V end was cut by 6 bases, the J end by 6 bases, with 12 bases between. Drawing the rest from reference TRBV12-5 and TRBJ1-6, the complete variable domain is DARVTQTPRHKVTEMGQEVTMRCQPILGHNTVFWYRQTMMQGLELLAYFRNRAPLDDSGMPKDRFSAEMPDATLATLKIQPSEPRDSAVYFCASGVGRPNSPLHFGNGTRLTVT.

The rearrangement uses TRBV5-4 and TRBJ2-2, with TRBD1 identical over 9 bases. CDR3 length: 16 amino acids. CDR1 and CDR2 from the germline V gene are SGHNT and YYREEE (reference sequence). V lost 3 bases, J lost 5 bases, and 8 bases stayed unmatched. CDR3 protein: CASSSGDRDLTGELFF. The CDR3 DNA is TGTGCCAGCAGCTCCGGGGACAGGGATTTGACCGGGGAGCTGTTTTTT.

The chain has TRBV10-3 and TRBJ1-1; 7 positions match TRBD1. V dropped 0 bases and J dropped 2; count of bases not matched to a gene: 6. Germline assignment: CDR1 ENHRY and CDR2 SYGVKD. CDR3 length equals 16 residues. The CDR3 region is CAISESRGTANTEAFF. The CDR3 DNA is TGTGCCATCAGTGAGTCTAGGGGGACAGCAAACACTGAAGCTTTCTTT.

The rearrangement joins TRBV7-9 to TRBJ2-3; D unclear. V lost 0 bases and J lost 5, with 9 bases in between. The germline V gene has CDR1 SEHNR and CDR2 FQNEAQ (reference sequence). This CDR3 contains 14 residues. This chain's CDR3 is CASSLAIELDTQYF. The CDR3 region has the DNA TGTGCCAGCAGCTTAGCGATCGAGTTAGATACGCAGTATTTT.

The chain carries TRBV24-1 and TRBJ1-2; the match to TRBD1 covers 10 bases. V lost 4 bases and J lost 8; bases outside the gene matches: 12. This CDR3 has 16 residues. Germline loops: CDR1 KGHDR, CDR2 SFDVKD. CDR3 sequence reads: CATSDPNPRDRGGYTF. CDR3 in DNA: TGTGCCACCAGTGACCCAAACCCCCGGGACAGGGGCGGCTACACCTTC.

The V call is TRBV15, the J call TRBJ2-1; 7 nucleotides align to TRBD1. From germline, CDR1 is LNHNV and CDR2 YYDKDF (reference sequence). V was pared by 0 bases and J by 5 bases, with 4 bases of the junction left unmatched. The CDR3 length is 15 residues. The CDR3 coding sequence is TGTGCCACCAGCAGAGATAAGGGGGCACACAATGAGCAGTTCTTC. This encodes CATSRDKGAHNEQFF.

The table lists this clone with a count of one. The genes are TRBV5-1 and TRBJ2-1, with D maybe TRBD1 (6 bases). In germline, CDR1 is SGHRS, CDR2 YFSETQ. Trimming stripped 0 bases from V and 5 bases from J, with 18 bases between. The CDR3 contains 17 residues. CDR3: CASSLEFSTGINNEQFF. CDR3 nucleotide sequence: TGCGCCAGCAGCTTGGAGTTTTCGACAGGCATTAACAATGAGCAGTTCTTC.

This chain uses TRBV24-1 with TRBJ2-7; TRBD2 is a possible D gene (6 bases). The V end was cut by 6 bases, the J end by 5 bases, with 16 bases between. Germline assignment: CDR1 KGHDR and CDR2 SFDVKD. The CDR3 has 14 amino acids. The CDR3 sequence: CATSSRERANEQYF. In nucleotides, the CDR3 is TGTGCCACCAGTTCCCGGGAGAGAGCTAACGAGCAGTACTTC.

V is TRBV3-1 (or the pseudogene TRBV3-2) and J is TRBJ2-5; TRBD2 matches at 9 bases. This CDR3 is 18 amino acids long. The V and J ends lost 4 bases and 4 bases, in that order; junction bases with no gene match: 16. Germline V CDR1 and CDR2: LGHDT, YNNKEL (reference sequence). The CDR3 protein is CASSPWASGERYPETQYF. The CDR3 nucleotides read TGTGCCAGCAGCCCCTGGGCTAGCGGGGAAAGATACCCAGAGACCCAGTACTTC.

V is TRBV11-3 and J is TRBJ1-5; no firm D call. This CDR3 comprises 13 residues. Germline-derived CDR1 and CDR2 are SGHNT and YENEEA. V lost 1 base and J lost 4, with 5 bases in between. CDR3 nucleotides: TGTGCCAGCAGCTTAGCTCTGAATCAGCCCCAGCATTTT. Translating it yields CASSLALNQPQHF. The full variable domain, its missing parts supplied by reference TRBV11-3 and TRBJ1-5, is EAGVVQSPRYKIIEKKQPVAFWCNPISGHNTLYWYLQNLGQGPELLIRYENEEAVDDSQLPKDRFSAERLKGVDSTLKIQPAELGDSAVYLCASSLALNQPQHFGDGTRLSIL.

The CDR3 region has the DNA TGTGCCAGCAGTGCCGCACAGGTTAACTATGGCTACACCTTC. Protein product: CASSAAQVNYGYTF. The chain couples TRBV9 to TRBJ1-2; D may be TRBD1 (5 bases). This CDR3 has 14 amino acids. V was shortened by 5 bases and J by 1 base, with 12 bases between the two germline ends. Germline V gene sequence: CDR1 SGDLS, CDR2 YYNGEE.

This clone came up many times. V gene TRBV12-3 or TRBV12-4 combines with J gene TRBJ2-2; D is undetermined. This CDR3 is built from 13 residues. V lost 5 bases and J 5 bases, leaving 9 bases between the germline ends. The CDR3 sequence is CASSPSRTGELFF. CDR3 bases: TGTGCCAGCAGTCCATCGAGAACCGGGGAGCTGTTTTTT.

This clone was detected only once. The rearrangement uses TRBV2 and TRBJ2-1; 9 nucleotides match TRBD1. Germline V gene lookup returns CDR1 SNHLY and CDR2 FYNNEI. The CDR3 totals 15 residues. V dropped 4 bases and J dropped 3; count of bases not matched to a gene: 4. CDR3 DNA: TGTGCCAGCAGTGCCGGGACAGGGATCTACAATGAGCAGTTCTTC. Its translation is CASSAGTGIYNEQFF. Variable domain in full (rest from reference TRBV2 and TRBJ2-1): EPEVTQTPSHQVTQMGQEVILRCVPISNHLYFYWYRQILGQKVEFLVSFYNNEISEKSEIFDDQFSVERPDGSNFTLKIRSTKLEDSAMYFCASSAGTGIYNEQFFGPGTRLTVL.

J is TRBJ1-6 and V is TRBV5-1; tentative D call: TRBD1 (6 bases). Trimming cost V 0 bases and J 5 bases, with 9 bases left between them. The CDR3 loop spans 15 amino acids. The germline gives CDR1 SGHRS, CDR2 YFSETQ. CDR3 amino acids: CASSLEGVDNSPLHF. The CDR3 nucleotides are TGCGCCAGCAGCTTGGAGGGGGTGGATAATTCACCCCTCCACTTT.